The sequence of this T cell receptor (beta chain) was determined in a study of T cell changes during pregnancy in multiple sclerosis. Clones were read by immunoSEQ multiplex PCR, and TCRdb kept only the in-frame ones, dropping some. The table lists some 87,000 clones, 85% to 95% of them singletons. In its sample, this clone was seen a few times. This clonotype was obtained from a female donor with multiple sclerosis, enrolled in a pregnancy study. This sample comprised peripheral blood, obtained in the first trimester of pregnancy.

The CDR3: CASSKGPLQAFF. The DNA for the CDR3 is TGTGCCAGCTCAAAGGGGCCACTACAAGCTTTCTTT. The V call is TRBV18, the J call TRBJ1-1, with D tentatively TRBD1 (5 bases). Between the trimmed V and J ends, which lost 5 bases and 9 bases, there was a span of 13 bases. Germline CDR1 is KGHSH and CDR2 is LQKENI. CDR3 length: 12 amino acids.